Below, 26 T cell receptor beta chains from the same sample are listed, as sequenced in a study. TCRdb reprocessed the 5' RACE reads with MiXCR, giving one entry per CDR3 protein. Altogether tens of thousands of distinct CDR3 sequences are present, roughly 30% being singletons, with the ten largest covering around 1.9%. The sample consisted of naive CD4+ T cells sorted from blood. Subset reported: naive CD4+ T cells, CD4+CD45RA+CD25-. The receptors originated from a female donor with breast cancer.

This clonotype was observed at least ten times. The chain has TRBV6-5 and TRBJ1-1, with TRBD1 matching 11 bases. This CDR3 is 15 amino acids long. Germline V gene sequence: CDR1 MNHEY, CDR2 SVGAGI. The V segment lost 5 bases and the J segment 3 bases; nucleotides outside the gene matches: 5. CDR3 sequence (DNA): TGTGCCAGCAGTGGGACAGGGGGTGAGGACACTGAAGCTTTCTTT. This codes for CASSGTGGEDTEAFF.

The table lists this clonotype with a few counts. This chain connects TRBV9 to TRBJ2-1, with 7 bases fitting TRBD1. The V gene's germline CDR1 is SGDLS and CDR2 YYNGEE. Trimming removed 3 bases from V and 10 bases from J; junction bases left unmatched: 10. The CDR3 is 14 residues long. In nucleotides, the CDR3 is TGTGCCAGCAGCGAACAGGACAGGCTCTTAGAGCAGTTCTTC. It encodes CASSEQDRLLEQFF. Variable domain in full (rest from reference TRBV9 and TRBJ2-1): DSGVTQTPKHLITATGQRVTLRCSPRSGDLSVYWYQQSLDQGLQFLIQYYNGEERAKGNILERFSAQQFPDLHSELNLSSLELGDSALYFCASSEQDRLLEQFFGPGTRLTVL.

This chain uses TRBV6-1 with TRBJ1-2; perhaps TRBD1 as D (5 bases). From germline, CDR1 is MNHNS and CDR2 SASEGT. V was shortened by 6 bases and J by 4 bases, with 21 bases between the two germline ends. The CDR3 totals 16 residues. The CDR3 DNA reads as TGTGCCAGCAGCAAAAACACGGGACCGAGTACCTATGGCTACACCTTC. It yields the protein CASSKNTGPSTYGYTF.

This clonotype was counted between two and nine times. The J gene is TRBJ2-3, the V gene TRBV19, with 12 bases fitting TRBD2. The CDR3 is made up of 16 amino acids. The J segment lost 2 bases and the V segment lost 5 bases, leaving 5 bases of the junction unmatched. CDR1 and CDR2 from the germline V gene are LNHDA and SQIVND (reference sequence). The CDR3 spells CASSPLAGGVTDTQYF. CDR3 bases: TGTGCCAGTAGTCCCCTAGCGGGAGGGGTCACAGATACGCAGTATTTT.

This clonotype has a handful of counts. This chain connects TRBV7-3 to TRBJ2-5; tentatively, D is TRBD1 (6 bases). Trimming took off 5 bases at V and 2 bases at J, with 15 bases between the two ends. CDR1 SGHTA and CDR2 FQGTGA come from the germline V gene. The CDR3 contains 15 residues. CDR3 nucleotide sequence: TGTGCCAGCAGCCGCACGTCAGGGGTTCAAGAGACCCAGTACTTC. This translates into CASSRTSGVQETQYF.

This clonotype was detected ten times or more. The V call is TRBV20-1, the J call TRBJ2-7, with D perhaps matching TRBD1 (6 bases). The CDR3 sequence is 14 residues long. V lost 1 base and J lost 5, with 15 bases in between. Germline values: CDR1 DFQATT, CDR2 SNEGSKA (reference sequence). This CDR3 is CSARGYQGMNEQYF. CDR3 sequence (DNA): TGCAGTGCTAGAGGGTATCAGGGGATGAACGAGCAGTACTTC.

With respect to this clonotype: A much bigger clone sits one base away, suggesting this may be a read error. V gene TRBV6-1 combines with J gene TRBJ1-2; D gene ambiguous. Looked up from germline, CDR1 is MNHNS and CDR2 is SASEGT. This CDR3 has 13 residues. CDR3 loop: CAGSGTSNYGYTF. The DNA of the CDR3 is TGTGCCGGCAGTGGCACCTCTAACTATGGCTACACCTTC.

A few counts support this clonotype. The chain recombines TRBV9 with TRBJ1-1; D not resolved. V was clipped by 3 bases and J by 1 base, with 7 bases between them. This CDR3 comprises 13 residues. Germline V gene lookup returns CDR1 SGDLS and CDR2 YYNGEE. The CDR3 spells CASSATSNTEAFF. CDR3 in DNA: TGTGCCAGCAGCGCCACTTCGAACACTGAAGCTTTCTTT.

This clonotype was detected a few times. The chain uses TRBV27 and TRBJ2-5; 7 positions match TRBD1. Germline CDR1 MNHEY, CDR2 SMNVEV (reference sequence). The CDR3 loop spans 14 amino acids. The junction had 4 bases not matched to a gene; V was cut back by 6 bases and J by 0 bases. The CDR3: CASRRQGNQETQYF. The CDR3 coding sequence is TGTGCCAGCAGGAGACAGGGTAACCAAGAGACCCAGTACTTC.

The CDR3 region is CASSPETGGRGYTF. CDR3 sequence (DNA): TGTGCCAGCAGCCCGGAAACAGGGGGTAGGGGCTACACCTTC. The J gene is TRBJ1-2, the V gene TRBV4-2; TRBD1 matches at 8 bases. The CDR3 is 14 amino acids. Germline CDR1 reads LGHNA; CDR2 reads YNFKEQ. Trimming at V came to 4 bases and at J to 8 bases, leaving 9 bases not matched to a gene.

There are many counts of this clonotype. The chain uses TRBV5-1 and TRBJ1-2; D remains unclear. V lost 4 bases and J 2 bases, leaving 12 bases between the germline ends. This CDR3 is 14 amino acids long. Germline loops: CDR1 SGHRS, CDR2 YFSETQ. The CDR3 sequence is CASSVSPGNYGYTF. The CDR3 DNA sequence: TGCGCCAGCAGCGTCAGCCCTGGAAACTATGGCTACACCTTC.

This clonotype was counted at least ten times. The chain is built from TRBV7-9 and TRBJ1-2; D gene unclear. The germline V gene encodes CDR1 SEHNR and CDR2 FQNEAQ (reference sequence). There are 15 residues in the CDR3. Deletions cut 0 bases from V and 2 bases from J, with 10 bases between. CDR3 sequence reads: CASSLAHLVNYGYTF. CDR3 sequence (DNA): TGTGCCAGCAGCTTAGCGCATCTGGTAAACTATGGCTACACCTTC.

The V call is TRBV2, the J call TRBJ2-6; D perhaps matches TRBD1 (6 bases). Per the germline V gene, CDR1 is SNHLY and CDR2 is FYNNEI. V was cut by 8 bases and J by 2 bases, with 10 bases left in between. The CDR3 is 14 residues long. The CDR3 region is CASYRVPGANVLTF. For the CDR3, the DNA is TGTGCCAGCTACAGGGTCCCTGGGGCCAACGTCCTGACTTTC.

Only a few counts were recorded for this clonotype. This chain links TRBV4-1 with TRBJ2-1, with D uncertain. V lost 4 bases to trimming and J lost 7 bases, with 14 bases between them. There are 14 residues in the CDR3. CDR1 MGHRA and CDR2 YSYEKL come from the germline V gene. The CDR3 DNA is TGCGCCAGCAGCCTCGGACCCTCTCCTAATGAGCAGTTCTTC. Its protein is CASSLGPSPNEQFF.

The chain couples TRBV9 to TRBJ2-5, with D unclear. Deletions cut 0 bases from V and 0 bases from J, with 9 bases between. The germline gives CDR1 SGDLS, CDR2 YYNGEE. The CDR3 is 15 residues long. The CDR3 region is CASSVGKGNQETQYF. The CDR3 coding sequence is TGTGCCAGCAGCGTAGGTAAAGGGAACCAAGAGACCCAGTACTTC. The full variable domain, with the rest looked up from reference TRBV9 and TRBJ2-5, is DSGVTQTPKHLITATGQRVTLRCSPRSGDLSVYWYQQSLDQGLQFLIQYYNGEERAKGNILERFSAQQFPDLHSELNLSSLELGDSALYFCASSVGKGNQETQYFGPGTRLLVL.

There are a few counts of this clonotype. The chain joins TRBV4-3 to TRBJ2-7; 8 bases map to TRBD2. Losses at the gene ends were 8 bases for V and 2 bases for J; bases not matched to a gene: 8. The CDR3 has 14 residues. The V gene's germline CDR1 is LGHNA and CDR2 YSLEER. The CDR3 nucleotides read TGCGCCAGCGGACCGACTAGCGCAACCTACGAGCAGTACTTC. It encodes CASGPTSATYEQYF.

This clonotype was detected a few times. V and J are TRBV21-1 and TRBJ1-4. TRBV21-1 is marked as a pseudogene. There are 13 residues in the CDR3. The CDR3 loop is CAGGRATNEKLFF. In DNA form, the CDR3 reads TGTGCTGGCGGGAGGGCCACTAATGAAAAACTGTTTTTT.

This clonotype was seen repeatedly, ten times or more. This chain connects TRBV7-3 to TRBJ1-1; D uncertain. This CDR3 contains 13 residues. The germline V gene has CDR1 SGHTA and CDR2 FQGTGA. V was clipped by 5 bases and J by 0 bases, with 7 bases between them. CDR3 region: CASSPTLNTEAFF. CDR3 bases: TGTGCCAGCAGCCCAACATTGAACACTGAAGCTTTCTTT. The full variable domain, rest sourced from reference TRBV7-3 and TRBJ1-1, is GAGVSQTPSNKVTEKGKYVELRCDPISGHTALYWYRQSLGQGPEFLIYFQGTGAADDSGLPNDRFFAVRPEGSVSTLKIQRTERGDSAVYLCASSPTLNTEAFFGQGTRLTVV.

The rearrangement uses TRBV20-1 and TRBJ2-7; D is possibly TRBD1 or TRBD2 (5 bases each). V gave up 5 bases and J gave up 1 base, with 27 bases separating them. The CDR3 is 18 amino acids. Germline V lookup: CDR1 DFQATT, CDR2 SNEGSKA (reference sequence). In nucleotides, the CDR3 is TGCAGTGCTTTCTCCAGGACGAGGGGTCAGCTGGGGTCCTACGAGCAGTACTTC. It specifies CSAFSRTRGQLGSYEQYF.

This clonotype appeared a few times. The chain couples TRBV11-1 to TRBJ2-1; D may be TRBD1 (6 bases). Trimming stripped 5 bases from V and 10 bases from J, with 15 bases between. The germline V gene encodes CDR1 SGHAT and CDR2 FQDESV (reference sequence). The CDR3 covers 13 residues. The CDR3 region is CASSRGYRAEQFF. In DNA form, the CDR3 reads TGTGCCAGCAGCCGAGGATACAGGGCCGAGCAGTTCTTC.

The chain employs TRBV24-1 and TRBJ2-1; TRBD2 matches at 7 bases. CDR3 size: 15 residues. Germline trimming cut 3 bases from V and 0 bases from J; bases unmatched to any gene: 1. Germline V lookup: CDR1 KGHDR, CDR2 SFDVKD. Here the CDR3 reads CATSDGGGSYNEQFF. In nucleotides, the CDR3 is TGTGCCACCAGTGATGGGGGGGGCTCCTACAATGAGCAGTTCTTC.

The gene calls are TRBV4-2 and TRBJ2-2; D is ambiguous. CDR1 LGHNA and CDR2 YNFKEQ come from the germline V gene. V gave up 0 bases and J gave up 3 bases, with 5 bases separating them. The CDR3 sequence is 14 residues long. CDR3 in amino acids: CASSQDWDTGELFF. Here the CDR3 DNA reads TGTGCCAGCAGCCAAGATTGGGACACCGGGGAGCTGTTTTTT.

A few counts support this clonotype. The rearrangement links TRBV15 to TRBJ1-5; tentative D call: TRBD1 (6 bases). Germline CDR1 is LNHNV and CDR2 is YYDKDF (reference sequence). With 0 bases removed from V and 8 bases from J, the gap between germline ends came to 14 bases. This CDR3 is 15 amino acids long. The CDR3 here is CATSRDNGGDKPQHF. The CDR3 bases are TGTGCCACCAGCAGAGATAATGGCGGGGACAAGCCCCAGCATTTT.

The genes are TRBV5-1 and TRBJ2-1; 8 positions match TRBD2. CDR1 and CDR2 from the germline V gene are SGHRS and YFSETQ. The CDR3 extends over 16 amino acids. Losses at the gene ends were 4 bases for V and 4 bases for J; bases not matched to a gene: 10. CDR3 in DNA: TGCGCCAGCAGCCAAAGGGAACTAGCGGAGTACAATGAGCAGTTCTTC. It specifies CASSQRELAEYNEQFF. Together with reference TRBV5-1 and TRBJ2-1, the CDR3 gives the full variable domain: KAGVTQTPRYLIKTRGQQVTLSCSPISGHRSVSWYQQTPGQGLQFLFEYFSETQRNKGNFPGRFSGRQFSNSRSEMNVSTLELGDSALYLCASSQRELAEYNEQFFGPGTRLTVL.

This clonotype was counted only a few times. The J gene is TRBJ2-7, the V gene TRBV20-1, with TRBD2 matching over 7 bases. In germline, CDR1 is DFQATT, CDR2 SNEGSKA (reference sequence). The CDR3 covers 14 residues. The V and J ends lost 6 bases and 0 bases, in that order; junction bases with no gene match: 8. The CDR3 spells CSASNSGFSYEQYF. The CDR3 DNA is TGCAGTGCCAGTAATAGCGGGTTCTCCTACGAGCAGTACTTC.

There are many counts of this clonotype. The chain has TRBV2 and TRBJ2-1; 9 nucleotides agree with TRBD1. Trimming removed 5 bases from V and 9 bases from J; junction bases left unmatched: 5. This CDR3 contains 13 residues. Germline CDR1 is SNHLY and CDR2 is FYNNEI. The DNA of the CDR3 is TGTGCCAGCAGTCTAGGACAGGGGACTGAGCAGTTCTTC. It is translated as CASSLGQGTEQFF.